This TCR beta chain was captured by sequencing in a study of CD8+ T cells in alopecia areata. Study-wide findings and caveats: Greater clonality was observed in lesional scalp samples, especially alopecia totalis/universalis, versus normal scalp.

Note on this clone: Its antigen is not identified.

RNA extraction was followed by reverse transcription into cDNA, which acted as the sequencing template. Data came from immunoSEQ multiplex PCR; TCRdb stores just in-frame clones and leaves some out. The profile shows around 190,000 clones, about 56% of them singletons. From germline, CDR1 is LGHNA and CDR2 YNFKEQ. V was trimmed by 2 bases and J by 0 bases, leaving 10 bases between them. This CDR3 region has 15 residues. The specimen sequenced was CD8+ T cells sorted from blood. The sequence came from a human donor in good health. The rearrangement joins TRBV4-2 to TRBJ1-2; D may be TRBD1 (6 bases). The CDR3, as DNA: TGTGCCAGCAGCCAAAAACGACAGGCTAACTATGGCTACACCTTC. Protein: CASSQKRQANYGYTF.